This T cell receptor (beta chain) derives from a study of T-cell memory formation after mild COVID-19. In germline, CDR1 is MNHEY, CDR2 SMNVEV (reference sequence). The CDR3 is 14 amino acids. The V gene lost 5 bases and the J gene lost 3 bases, with 11 bases spanning the gap. Via MiXCR, TCRdb re-called the 5' RACE reads, giving one row per CDR3 protein. The repertoire holds 150,000 to 200,000 distinct CDR3 sequences, 9.5% to 13% seen once, with approximately 3.8% in the top ten. Concerning this clonotype itself: Its specificity is not known.

Whole-study findings and limits: Clones contracting across day 15 to 85 had a balanced CD4/CD8 profile; later expanding clones leaned CD4+.

The V call is TRBV27, the J call TRBJ1-5; tentatively, D is TRBD1 (6 bases). This TCR was sampled from a young man who had mild COVID-19 (a few samples of this study predate the infection). Cell type and time point are not known. Sequenced: PBMCs or a T cell subset sorted from them (not recorded which). This chain's CDR3 is CASSPQGPNQPQHF. CDR3 coding DNA: TGTGCCAGCAGTCCACAGGGCCCCAATCAGCCCCAGCATTTT.